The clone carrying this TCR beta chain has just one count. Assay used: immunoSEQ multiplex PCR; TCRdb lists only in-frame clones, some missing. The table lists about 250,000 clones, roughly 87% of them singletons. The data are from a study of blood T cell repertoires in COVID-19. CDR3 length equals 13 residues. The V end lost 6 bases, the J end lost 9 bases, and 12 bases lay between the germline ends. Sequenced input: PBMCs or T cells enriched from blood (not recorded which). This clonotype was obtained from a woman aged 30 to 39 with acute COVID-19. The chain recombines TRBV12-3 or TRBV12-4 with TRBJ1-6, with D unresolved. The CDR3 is CASRLIWASPLHF. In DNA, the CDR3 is TGTGCCAGCAGGTTAATATGGGCTTCACCCCTCCACTTT.